This T cell receptor (beta chain) was found in a study of metastatic and nonmetastatic thyroid tumors. On this clone itself: At one end, the junction sequence differs from germline, possibly due to a read error.

Each patient came to thyroid surgery without any prior treatment (of any kind). This CDR3 has 12 amino acids. From germline, CDR1 is MNHEY and CDR2 SMNVEV (reference sequence). MiXCR re-clonotyped the PCR reads for TCRdb. The table shows about 40,000 clones, with about an eighth occurring only once. The chain has TRBV27 and TRBJ2-7, with D tentatively TRBD1 (5 bases). This receptor was identified in a female donor with papillary thyroid cancer or a benign thyroid nodule (not recorded which). Some clones in this sample may be carry-over from other donors' samples. Sequenced: blood. The CDR3, as DNA: TGTGCCAGCATCACCCAGGGTCGCGAGCATTACTTC. This translates into CASITQGREHYF.